This T cell receptor beta chain was retrieved from a study of memory CD4+ T cells and cytomegalovirus serostatus. This CDR3 has 20 amino acids. CDR1 and CDR2 from the germline V gene are LNHDA and SQIVND (reference sequence). Trimming left V 4 bases short and J 0 bases short, with 25 bases between. Sequencing used immunoSEQ multiplex PCR; TCRdb keeps in-frame clones, though not all of them. The repertoire consists of around 60,000 clones, with about 81% occurring once and the leading ten covering over 0.7%. Single viable CD3+CD4+CD8-CD45RO+ cells were sorted as the memory CD4+ T cells. The V and J genes are TRBV19 and TRBJ1-5; D is possibly TRBD1 (6 bases). The TCR originated in an adult in good health and CMV-seronegative. The specimen sequenced was memory CD4+ T cells from blood. CDR3: CASSRRPGGSGAYSNQPQHF. The CDR3, as DNA: TGTGCCAGTAGTAGAAGGCCCGGGGGCAGTGGGGCTTATAGCAATCAGCCCCAGCATTTT. The variable domain in full, completed from reference TRBV19 and TRBJ1-5, reads DGGITQSPKYLFRKEGQNVTLSCEQNLNHDAMYWYRQDPGQGLRLIYYSQIVNDFQKGDIAEGYSVSREKKESFPLTVTSAQKNPTAFYLCASSRRPGGSGAYSNQPQHFGDGTRLSIL.